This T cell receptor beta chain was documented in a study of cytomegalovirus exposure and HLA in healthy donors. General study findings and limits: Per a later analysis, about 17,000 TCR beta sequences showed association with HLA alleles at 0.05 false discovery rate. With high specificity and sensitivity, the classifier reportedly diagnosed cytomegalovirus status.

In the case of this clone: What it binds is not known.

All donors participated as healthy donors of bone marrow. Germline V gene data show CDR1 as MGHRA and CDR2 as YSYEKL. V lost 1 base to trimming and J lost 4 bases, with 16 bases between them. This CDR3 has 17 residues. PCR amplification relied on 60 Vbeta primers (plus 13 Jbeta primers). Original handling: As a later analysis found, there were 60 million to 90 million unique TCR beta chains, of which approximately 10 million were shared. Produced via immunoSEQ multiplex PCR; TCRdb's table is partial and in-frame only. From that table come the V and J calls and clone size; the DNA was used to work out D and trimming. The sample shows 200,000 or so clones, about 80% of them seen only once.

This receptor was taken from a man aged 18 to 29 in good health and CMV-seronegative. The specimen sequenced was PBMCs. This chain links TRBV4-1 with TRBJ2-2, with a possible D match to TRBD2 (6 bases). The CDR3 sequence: CASSQGIQRVFTGELFF. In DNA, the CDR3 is TGCGCCAGCAGCCAAGGCATCCAGCGGGTGTTCACCGGGGAGCTGTTTTTT.